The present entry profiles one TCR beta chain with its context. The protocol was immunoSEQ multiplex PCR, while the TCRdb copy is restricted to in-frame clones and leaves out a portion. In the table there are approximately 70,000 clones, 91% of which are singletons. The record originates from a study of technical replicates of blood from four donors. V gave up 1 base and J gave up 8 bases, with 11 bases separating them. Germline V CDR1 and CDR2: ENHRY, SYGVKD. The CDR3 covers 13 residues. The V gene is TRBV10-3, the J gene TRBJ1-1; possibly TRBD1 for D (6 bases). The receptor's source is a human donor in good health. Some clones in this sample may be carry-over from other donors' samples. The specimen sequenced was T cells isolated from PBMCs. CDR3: CAISELWTVEAFF. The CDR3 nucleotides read TGTGCCATCAGTGAGTTGTGGACAGTCGAAGCTTTCTTT.